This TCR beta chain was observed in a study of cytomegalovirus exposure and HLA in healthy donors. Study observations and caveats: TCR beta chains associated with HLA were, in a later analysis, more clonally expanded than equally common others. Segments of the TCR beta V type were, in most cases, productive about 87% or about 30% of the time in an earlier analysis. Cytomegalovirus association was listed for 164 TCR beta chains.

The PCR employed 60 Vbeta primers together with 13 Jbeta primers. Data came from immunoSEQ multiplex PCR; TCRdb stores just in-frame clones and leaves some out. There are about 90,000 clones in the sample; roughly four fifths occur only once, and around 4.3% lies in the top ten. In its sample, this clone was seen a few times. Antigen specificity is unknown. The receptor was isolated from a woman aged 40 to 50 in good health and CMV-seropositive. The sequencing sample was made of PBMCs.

For the CDR3, the DNA is TGTGCCAGCATGCAGGGGCGGGGGGCTTTCTTT. Its protein is CASMQGRGAFF. The rearrangement uses TRBV2 and TRBJ1-1, with D perhaps matching TRBD1 (6 bases). V lost 7 bases to trimming and J lost 11 bases, with 14 bases between them. This CDR3 comprises 11 residues. The V gene's germline CDR1 is SNHLY and CDR2 FYNNEI.